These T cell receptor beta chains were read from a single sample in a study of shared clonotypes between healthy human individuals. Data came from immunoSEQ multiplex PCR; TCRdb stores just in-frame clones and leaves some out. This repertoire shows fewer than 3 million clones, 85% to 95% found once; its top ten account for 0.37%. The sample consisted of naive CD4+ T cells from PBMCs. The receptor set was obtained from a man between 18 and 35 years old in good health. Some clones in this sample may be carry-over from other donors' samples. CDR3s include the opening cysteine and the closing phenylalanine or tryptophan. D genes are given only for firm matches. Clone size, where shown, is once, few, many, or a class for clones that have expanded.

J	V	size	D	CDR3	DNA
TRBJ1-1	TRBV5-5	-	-	CASSLGLSNTEAFF	TGTGCCAGCAGCTTGGGGCTATCGAACACTGAAGCTTTCTTT
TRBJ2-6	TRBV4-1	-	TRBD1	CASSQGGQGSLGANVLTF	TGCGCCAGCAGCCAAGGAGGACAGGGGTCCCTCGGGGCCAACGTCCTGACTTTC
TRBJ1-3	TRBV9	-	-	CASSVTGYSGNTIYF	TGTGCCAGCAGCGTCACAGGGTACTCTGGAAACACCATATATTTT
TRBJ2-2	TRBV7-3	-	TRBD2	CASSLTALAGGTGELFF	TGTGCCAGCAGCTTAACGGCCCTAGCGGGAGGTACCGGGGAGCTGTTTTTT
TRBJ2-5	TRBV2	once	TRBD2	CASSPGLAGGYQETQYF	TGTGCCAGCAGTCCGGGACTAGCGGGAGGGTATCAAGAGACCCAGTACTTC
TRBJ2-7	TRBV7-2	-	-	CASSSFREISYEQYF	TGTGCCAGCAGCTCCTTCAGGGAGATCTCCTACGAGCAGTACTTC
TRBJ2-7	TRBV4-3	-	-	CASSRQGSRSYEQYF	TGCGCCAGCAGCCGCCAGGGGTCTCGATCCTACGAGCAGTACTTC
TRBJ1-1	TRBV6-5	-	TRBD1	CASSRDRGVTEAFF	TGTGCCAGCAGCAGGGACAGGGGAGTTACTGAAGCTTTCTTT
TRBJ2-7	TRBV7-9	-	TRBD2	CASSLGYAGLDYEQYF	TGTGCCAGCAGCTTAGGGTACGCGGGACTAGACTACGAGCAGTACTTC
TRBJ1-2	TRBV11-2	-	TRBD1	CASSPGQDYGYTF	TGTGCCAGCAGCCCGGGACAGGACTATGGCTACACCTTC
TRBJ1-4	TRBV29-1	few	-	CSALQGSEKLFF	TGCAGCGCGTTACAGGGTAGTGAAAAACTGTTTTTT
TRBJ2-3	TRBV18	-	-	CASSPPGSGPDTQYF	TGTGCCAGCTCACCACCAGGTTCAGGGCCGGATACGCAGTATTTT
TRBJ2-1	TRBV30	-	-	CAYRQPNIYNEQFF	TGTGCCTACCGACAGCCGAACATTTACAATGAGCAGTTCTTC
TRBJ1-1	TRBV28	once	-	CASSYVTGRTEAFF	TGTGCCAGCAGTTACGTTACAGGGAGGACTGAAGCTTTCTTT
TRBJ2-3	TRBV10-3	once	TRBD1	CAIGTGAQYF	TGTGCCATCGGAACAGGGGCGCAGTATTTT
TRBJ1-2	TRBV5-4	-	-	CASSLNHGGIEYGYTF	TGTGCCAGCAGCTTGAACCACGGGGGTATCGAGTATGGCTACACCTTC
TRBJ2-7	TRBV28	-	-	CASSLGGFTYEQYF	TGTGCCAGCAGTTTAGGGGGCTTCACCTACGAGCAGTACTTC
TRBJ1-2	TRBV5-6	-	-	CASSLSNYGYTF	TGTGCCAGCAGCTTATCCAACTATGGCTACACCTTC
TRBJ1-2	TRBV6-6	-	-	CASSAVGYGYTF	TGTGCCAGCAGCGCGGTGGGATATGGCTACACCTTC
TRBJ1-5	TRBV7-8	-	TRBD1	CASSERQGGQPQHF	TGTGCCAGCAGCGAGCGACAGGGCGGTCAGCCCCAGCATTTT